These T cell receptor beta chains were read from a single sample in a study of blood T cell repertoires in COVID-19. Sequencing used immunoSEQ multiplex PCR; TCRdb keeps in-frame clones, though not all of them. Among roughly 120,000 clones, 65% to 90% were seen once, and the ten largest hold 15% to 20%. The sequencing input was peripheral blood. The receptors were sampled from an older woman with acute or convalescent COVID-19. Both conserved end residues are part of each CDR3. The order of the fields is J gene, clone size, D gene, V gene, CDR3 protein, CDR3 DNA. D genes are given only for firm matches. Clone size appears in some rows only: once, few, many, or a class for an expanded clone.

J: TRBJ2-7
size: -
D: -
V: TRBV7-2
CDR3: CASSLIQGSYEQYF
DNA: TGTGCCAGCAGCTTAATTCAGGGATCCTACGAGCAGTACTTC

J: TRBJ1-5
size: -
D: -
V: TRBV28
CDR3: CASSIQGRQPQHF
DNA: TGTGCCAGCAGTATCCAGGGTCGGCAGCCCCAGCATTTT

J: TRBJ1-3
size: -
D: TRBD1
V: TRBV15
CDR3: CAAQTGRSGNTIYF
DNA: TGTGCCGCACAGACAGGGCGCTCTGGAAACACCATATATTTT

J: TRBJ2-5
size: -
D: -
V: TRBV24-1
CDR3: CATSDLRGPGETQYF
DNA: TGTGCCACCAGTGATTTGAGGGGCCCTGGGGAGACCCAGTACTTC

J: TRBJ2-3
size: once
D: -
V: TRBV6-9
CDR3: CASSYSLSTDTQYF
DNA: TGTGCCAGCAGTTATAGCCTTAGCACAGATACGCAGTATTTT

J: TRBJ1-2
size: -
D: -
V: TRBV12-3/TRBV12-4
CDR3: CASRPGTNYGYTF
DNA: TGTGCCAGCCGTCCCGGGACTAACTATGGCTACACCTTC

J: TRBJ1-1
size: many
D: TRBD1
V: TRBV12-3/TRBV12-4
CDR3: CASRRHRGEAFF
DNA: TGTGCCAGCAGACGTCACAGGGGTGAAGCTTTCTTT

J: TRBJ1-1
size: once
D: TRBD1
V: TRBV12-3/TRBV12-4
CDR3: CASIDRGYTEAFF
DNA: TGTGCCAGCATAGACAGGGGTTACACTGAAGCTTTCTTT

J: TRBJ1-6
size: once
D: TRBD1
V: TRBV13
CDR3: CASSSRTGEGNSPLHF
DNA: TGTGCCAGCAGCTCCAGGACAGGGGAGGGGAATTCACCCCTCCACTTT

J: TRBJ1-4
size: -
D: TRBD1
V: TRBV7-2
CDR3: CASSEDRGLEKLFF
DNA: TGTGCCAGCAGCGAGGACAGGGGGCTCGAAAAACTGTTTTTT

J: TRBJ1-5
size: -
D: TRBD1
V: TRBV19
CDR3: CASSIPGTGTPQHF
DNA: TGTGCCAGTAGTATTCCCGGGACAGGAACGCCCCAGCATTTT

J: TRBJ1-2
size: -
D: -
V: TRBV20-1
CDR3: CSTPAGAGYTF
DNA: TGCAGTACCCCTGCGGGTGCGGGCTACACCTTC

J: TRBJ1-5
size: -
D: -
V: TRBV4-2
CDR3: CASSPGPGFEGNQPQHF
DNA: TGTGCCAGCAGCCCGGGCCCAGGGTTCGAGGGCAATCAGCCCCAGCATTTT

J: TRBJ2-3
size: once
D: -
V: TRBV18
CDR3: CASSLWVGTDTQYF
DNA: TGTGCCAGCTCACTCTGGGTCGGGACAGATACGCAGTATTTT

J: TRBJ1-6
size: -
D: -
V: TRBV2
CDR3: CASDGEGQSNSPLHF
DNA: TGTGCCAGCGACGGTGAAGGACAGTCGAATTCACCCCTCCACTTT

J: TRBJ1-1
size: -
D: -
V: TRBV6-2/TRBV6-3
CDR3: CASSYGHSNTEAFF
DNA: TGTGCCAGCAGTTATGGACACTCGAACACTGAAGCTTTCTTT

J: TRBJ1-1
size: once
D: TRBD1
V: TRBV3-1/TRBV3-2
CDR3: CASRGGQGYTEAFF
DNA: TGTGCCAGCAGAGGGGGACAGGGGTACACTGAAGCTTTCTTT

J: TRBJ1-2
size: -
D: TRBD1
V: TRBV27
CDR3: CASSSGQGLIGYTF
DNA: TGTGCCAGCAGTTCGGGACAGGGGCTGATTGGCTACACCTTC

J: TRBJ1-1
size: -
D: -
V: TRBV28
CDR3: CATLPVRSTEAFF
DNA: TGTGCCACCCTTCCGGTCCGGAGCACTGAAGCTTTCTTT

J: TRBJ2-1
size: -
D: -
V: TRBV7-8
CDR3: CASSARARNEQFF
DNA: TGTGCCAGCAGCGCGAGAGCGAGAAATGAGCAGTTCTTC

J: TRBJ2-2
size: -
D: -
V: TRBV7-6
CDR3: CASSFATGKNGELFF
DNA: TGTGCCAGCAGTTTTGCCACGGGGAAGAACGGGGAGCTGTTTTTT

J: TRBJ2-7
size: -
D: TRBD1
V: TRBV6-5
CDR3: CASSRGQNSYEQYF
DNA: TGTGCCAGCAGCCGGGGACAGAACTCCTACGAGCAGTACTTC

J: TRBJ1-2
size: once
D: -
V: TRBV7-2
CDR3: CASSFRRGSYGYTF
DNA: TGTGCCAGCAGCTTCCGAAGAGGCTCCTATGGCTACACCTTC

J: TRBJ2-5
size: -
D: TRBD2
V: TRBV11-1
CDR3: CASSAGLAAETQYF
DNA: TGTGCCAGCAGCGCCGGACTAGCGGCAGAGACCCAGTACTTC

J: TRBJ2-1
size: few
D: -
V: TRBV29-1
CDR3: CSVAGGSSYNEQFF
DNA: TGCAGCGTTGCCGGGGGAAGCTCCTACAATGAGCAGTTCTTC

J: TRBJ2-7
size: once
D: -
V: TRBV28
CDR3: CASTPGSLYEQYF
DNA: TGTGCCAGCACCCCGGGGTCTCTCTACGAGCAGTACTTC

J: TRBJ1-2
size: -
D: TRBD1
V: TRBV3-1/TRBV3-2
CDR3: CASSQEEGQGAGGYTF
DNA: TGTGCCAGCAGCCAAGAAGAGGGCCAGGGGGCGGGTGGCTACACCTTC

J: TRBJ1-5
size: -
D: -
V: TRBV19
CDR3: CASSINRESNQPQHF
DNA: TGTGCCAGTAGTATTAACAGGGAGAGCAATCAGCCCCAGCATTTT

J: TRBJ2-7
size: -
D: -
V: TRBV7-9
CDR3: CASSLGGVDYEQYF
DNA: TGTGCCAGCAGCTTAGGGGGAGTTGATTACGAGCAGTACTTC

J: TRBJ1-6
size: once
D: -
V: TRBV19
CDR3: CASSIETAYSPLHF
DNA: TGTGCCAGTAGTATAGAGACAGCCTATTCACCCCTCCACTTT

J: TRBJ1-2
size: -
D: TRBD1
V: TRBV4-2
CDR3: CASSQEGQGAFGYTF
DNA: TGTGCCAGCAGCCAAGAGGGACAGGGGGCGTTTGGCTACACCTTC

J: TRBJ2-2
size: -
D: -
V: TRBV7-6
CDR3: CASSRQRPGELFF
DNA: TGTGCCAGCAGCCGGCAGCGCCCCGGGGAGCTGTTTTTT

J: TRBJ1-2
size: -
D: -
V: TRBV6-6
CDR3: CASSAIPRSGYTF
DNA: TGTGCCAGCAGTGCGATCCCGCGGAGTGGCTACACCTTC

J: TRBJ2-3
size: -
D: TRBD2
V: TRBV5-4
CDR3: CASSLEGRATQYF
DNA: TGTGCCAGCAGCTTGGAAGGGAGGGCTACGCAGTATTTT

J: TRBJ2-7
size: -
D: TRBD1
V: TRBV5-1
CDR3: CASSLAGGRSEQYF
DNA: TGCGCCAGCAGCCTAGCAGGGGGCCGTTCCGAGCAGTACTTC

J: TRBJ1-1
size: -
D: -
V: TRBV21-1
CDR3: CASSKELGDSMNTEAFF
DNA: TGTGCCAGCAGCAAAGAGTTAGGGGACTCCATGAACACTGAAGCTTTCTTT

J: TRBJ1-4
size: -
D: -
V: TRBV19
CDR3: CASSIDETGYNEKLFF
DNA: TGTGCCAGTAGTATAGACGAGACTGGCTACAATGAAAAACTGTTTTTT

J: TRBJ2-5
size: -
D: TRBD1
V: TRBV24-1
CDR3: CATSDPPGQGRETQYF
DNA: TGTGCCACCAGTGACCCTCCGGGACAGGGGAGGGAGACCCAGTACTTC

J: TRBJ1-1
size: -
D: -
V: TRBV5-5
CDR3: CASSLGAYTEAFF
DNA: TGTGCCAGCAGCTTGGGGGCCTACACTGAAGCTTTCTTT

J: TRBJ2-2
size: -
D: -
V: TRBV7-2
CDR3: CASSLGRSGANTGELFF
DNA: TGTGCCAGCAGCTTAGGGAGGTCAGGCGCGAACACCGGGGAGCTGTTTTTT

J: TRBJ1-2
size: -
D: TRBD1
V: TRBV20-1
CDR3: CSASGGPGQGPNYGYTF
DNA: TGCAGTGCTAGTGGGGGGCCCGGACAGGGGCCTAACTATGGCTACACCTTC

J: TRBJ1-2
size: -
D: TRBD1
V: TRBV11-2
CDR3: CASSFDRDRGYTF
DNA: TGTGCCAGCAGCTTTGACAGGGACCGTGGCTACACCTTC

J: TRBJ2-7
size: few
D: -
V: TRBV5-4
CDR3: CASSSGSEGAEQYF
DNA: TGTGCCAGCAGTTCCGGTTCGGAGGGGGCGGAGCAGTACTTC

J: TRBJ1-2
size: -
D: -
V: TRBV30
CDR3: CAWIHPGEYGYTF
DNA: TGTGCCTGGATACATCCGGGGGAATATGGCTACACCTTC

J: TRBJ1-3
size: once
D: -
V: TRBV7-2
CDR3: CASGSGDTIYF
DNA: TGTGCCAGCGGTAGCGGGGACACCATATATTTT

J: TRBJ1-2
size: -
D: -
V: TRBV10-3
CDR3: CAINSQSFNYGYTF
DNA: TGTGCCATCAACTCACAGAGTTTTAACTATGGCTACACCTTC

J: TRBJ2-2
size: -
D: -
V: TRBV7-3
CDR3: CASSPSKTGELFF
DNA: TGTGCCAGCAGCCCTAGCAAAACCGGGGAGCTGTTTTTT

J: TRBJ1-2
size: -
D: -
V: TRBV7-9
CDR3: CASSLGFGGAGGYTF
DNA: TGTGCCAGCAGCTTAGGTTTTGGGGGAGCGGGCGGCTACACCTTC

J: TRBJ1-2
size: -
D: TRBD1
V: TRBV7-2
CDR3: CASSLDRGRTQATGYTF
DNA: TGTGCCAGCAGCTTGGACAGGGGGCGCACCCAAGCCACGGGCTACACCTTC

J: TRBJ1-5
size: -
D: -
V: TRBV25-1
CDR3: CASRSSGNQPQHF
DNA: TGTGCCAGCAGGTCCTCAGGCAATCAGCCCCAGCATTTT

J: TRBJ1-3
size: once
D: -
V: TRBV19
CDR3: CASRSGNTIYF
DNA: TGTGCCAGTCGTTCTGGAAACACCATATATTTT

J: TRBJ2-7
size: once
D: -
V: TRBV7-2
CDR3: CASSSQGGLEQYF
DNA: TGTGCCAGCAGCTCCCAGGGGGGACTGGAGCAGTACTTC

J: TRBJ1-4
size: -
D: -
V: TRBV19
CDR3: CASSISVSNEKLFF
DNA: TGTGCCAGTAGTATATCTGTTAGTAATGAAAAACTGTTTTTT

J: TRBJ1-5
size: -
D: TRBD1
V: TRBV15
CDR3: CATSTGTGSHQPQHF
DNA: TGTGCCACCAGCACAGGGACAGGGTCCCATCAGCCCCAGCATTTT

J: TRBJ2-5
size: -
D: TRBD2
V: TRBV4-2
CDR3: CASSPHRGLEETQYF
DNA: TGTGCCAGCAGCCCGCACCGGGGACTAGAAGAGACCCAGTACTTC

J: TRBJ2-7
size: -
D: TRBD2
V: TRBV7-2
CDR3: CASSREGGGGYEQYF
DNA: TGTGCCAGCAGTCGTGAGGGCGGGGGTGGCTACGAGCAGTACTTC

J: TRBJ1-2
size: medium-sized
D: TRBD1
V: TRBV5-1
CDR3: CASSLPGQGNGYTF
DNA: TGCGCCAGCAGCTTACCGGGACAGGGTAATGGCTACACCTTC

J: TRBJ2-7
size: -
D: -
V: TRBV7-8
CDR3: CASSLADSYEQYF
DNA: TGTGCCAGCAGCTTGGCAGACAGCTACGAGCAGTACTTC

J: TRBJ2-7
size: -
D: TRBD1
V: TRBV29-1
CDR3: CSVNGQENSYEQYF
DNA: TGCAGCGTAAACGGACAGGAAAACTCCTACGAGCAGTACTTC

J: TRBJ2-2
size: once
D: TRBD1
V: TRBV2
CDR3: CASSRSALDRGTGELFF
DNA: TGTGCCAGCAGCCGAAGTGCCCTGGACAGGGGGACCGGGGAGCTGTTTTTT